This T cell receptor (beta chain) derives from a study of cytomegalovirus exposure and HLA in healthy donors. This PCR relied on a set of 60 Vbeta primers and 13 Jbeta primers. Produced via immunoSEQ multiplex PCR; TCRdb's table is partial and in-frame only. The data hold some 150,000 clones, with about 82% observed a single time. CDR1 and CDR2 from the germline V gene are MDHEN and SYDVKM. The CDR3 contains 15 residues. The junction had 12 bases not matched to a gene; V was cut back by 3 bases and J by 8 bases. Input material: PBMCs. The TCR originated in a female donor in good health and CMV-seropositive. This chain uses TRBV28 with TRBJ1-2; TRBD1 matches at 7 bases. CDR3 residues: CASSFGSEGALGYTF. CDR3 in DNA: TGTGCCAGCAGTTTCGGATCGGAGGGGGCGCTGGGCTACACCTTC.